A selection of T cell receptor beta chains follows, all from one sample in a study of blood T cells in healthy people across ages. Each CDR3 protein gets one entry after TCRdb re-called the 5' RACE reads with MiXCR. The sample carries around 800,000 distinct CDR3 sequences, about 26% recorded once. These data were also reused for a study on T cells of mothers and their children.

Sequencing was performed on blood. The receptor source for this set is a boy younger than 18 in good health. The CDR3 runs from the conserved cysteine through the conserved F or W. Each record gives: D gene, clone size, J gene, V gene, CDR3 DNA, CDR3 protein. The D gene is left open where the match is weak. The size entry is marked missing in some rows and otherwise reads once, few, many or a size class.

>.|many|TRBJ2-1|TRBV27
TGTGCCAGCAGTGCCTCTCATCGCAAGGAGCAGTTCTTC
CASSASHRKEQFF
>.|.|TRBJ2-1|TRBV7-9
TGTGCCAGCAGTAACATAGGACAGACGAGGATCTCCTACAATGAGCAGTTCTTC
CASSNIGQTRISYNEQFF
>.|.|TRBJ2-7|TRBV29-1
TGCAGCGTTGAAGATCGGGGAGCGGCGGGGAGCACCTACGAGCAGTACTTC
CSVEDRGAAGSTYEQYF
>TRBD2|few|TRBJ2-5|TRBV27
TGTGCCAGCATGTCCTGGGGGGGAACATGGGAGACCCAGTACTTC
CASMSWGGTWETQYF
>.|few|TRBJ1-1|TRBV11-2
TGTGCCAGCGGTATTTTAACAGTGAACACTGAAGCTTTCTTT
CASGILTVNTEAFF
>.|few|TRBJ2-1|TRBV5-8
TGTGCCAGCAGCTCCAGACAGCCGGGGCAGTTCTTC
CASSSRQPGQFF
>.|few|TRBJ2-5|TRBV2
TGTGCCAGCAGTGAATTTTTAGGGGGGCAAGAGACCCAGTACTTC
CASSEFLGGQETQYF
>TRBD2|.|TRBJ2-3|TRBV18
TGTGCCAGCCCCCTGACTAGCGGGGGGTCTAGCACAGATACGCAGTATTTT
CASPLTSGGSSTDTQYF
>.|few|TRBJ1-4|TRBV29-1
TGCAGCGTTACAACAGGGAATGAAAAACTGTTTTTT
CSVTTGNEKLFF
>.|.|TRBJ2-3|TRBV27
TGTGCCAGCAGTTTTACCGGGACTTCGCAGCAGTATTTT
CASSFTGTSQQYF
>TRBD1|few|TRBJ2-7|TRBV3-1
TGTGCCAGCACATCTTTTCACAGGGGCGACTACGAGCAGTACTTC
CASTSFHRGDYEQYF
>.|few|TRBJ1-2|TRBV5-1
TGCGCCAGCAGCTTTGGAGCCTATGGCTACACCTTC
CASSFGAYGYTF
>.|.|TRBJ1-2|TRBV9
TGTGCCAGCAGCGTAGGAGAGGGTGATGGCTACACCTTC
CASSVGEGDGYTF
>.|.|TRBJ2-7|TRBV15
TGTGCCACCAGCAGATCCGGGACATCGGTCTACGAGCAGTACTTC
CATSRSGTSVYEQYF
>.|.|TRBJ2-3|TRBV20-1
TGCAGTGCTAGAGACTACCGCACAGATACGCAGTATTTT
CSARDYRTDTQYF
>TRBD2|few|TRBJ2-7|TRBV27
TGTGCCAGCAGTTCCCCCGAGCGGGGCGTTTACGAGCAGTACTTC
CASSSPERGVYEQYF
>.|few|TRBJ1-2|TRBV3-1
TGTGCCAGCAGCCGTTCTAACCCTGGGGGCGGCTACACCTTC
CASSRSNPGGGYTF
>.|few|TRBJ1-2|TRBV20-1
TGCAGTGCTAGAGATCGGCGATCATATGGCTACACCTTC
CSARDRRSYGYTF
>.|few|TRBJ2-3|TRBV20-1
TGCAGTGCTCCCGTGGACGGCACAGATACGCAGTATTTT
CSAPVDGTDTQYF
>.|.|TRBJ2-1|TRBV11-3
TGTGCCAGCAGCCCGACGACCCCCCGACGGGACAATGAGCAGTTCTTC
CASSPTTPRRDNEQFF
>.|.|TRBJ2-7|TRBV2
TGTGCCAGCAGTGTTGAGATCCGGGAGCAGTACTTC
CASSVEIREQYF
>TRBD1|few|TRBJ2-7|TRBV28
TGTGCCAGCACAGGACAGGTCAGCGAGCAGTACTTC
CASTGQVSEQYF
>.|.|TRBJ2-2|TRBV9
TGTGCCAGCAGCGCATCTTCGTGGGAGCTGTTTTTT
CASSASSWELFF
>.|few|TRBJ2-1|TRBV7-2
TGTGCCAGCAGGTCCATGCCCAATGTACACGAGCAGTTCTTC
CASRSMPNVHEQFF
>.|.|TRBJ2-1|TRBV4-1
TGCGCCAGCAGCCAAGATTCCGGGGGCCGGGGCAATGAGCAGTTCTTC
CASSQDSGGRGNEQFF
>.|many|TRBJ2-2|TRBV12-5
TGTGCTAGTGGTTTGGGGAACACCGGGGAGCTGTTTTTT
CASGLGNTGELFF
>TRBD2|few|TRBJ2-7|TRBV18
TGTGCCAGCTCACTACGTGCGGGGGGCCTAAATTCCTACGAGCAGTACTTC
CASSLRAGGLNSYEQYF
>.|few|TRBJ1-2|TRBV6-1
TGTGCCAGCAGCGACAGAGTCTATGGCTACACCTTC
CASSDRVYGYTF
>.|.|TRBJ2-1|TRBV2
TGTGCCAGCAGTGAGCGGGACATATACAATGAGCAGTTCTTC
CASSERDIYNEQFF
>.|.|TRBJ1-2|TRBV14
TGTGCCAGCAGCCAGTCCAGTAACTATGGCTACACCTTC
CASSQSSNYGYTF
>.|many|TRBJ2-5|TRBV7-7
TGTGCCAGCAGCTTAGCGGACACGAGATCAGAGACCCAGTACTTC
CASSLADTRSETQYF
>TRBD1|few|TRBJ2-6|TRBV9
TGTGCCAGCAGCCTCAGACCCGGGACAGGGGCATGGGGGGCCAACGTCCTGACTTTC
CASSLRPGTGAWGANVLTF
>.|.|TRBJ1-5|TRBV12-5
TGTGCTAGTGGTTTGACCGGTATACGGAATCAGCCCCAGCATTTT
CASGLTGIRNQPQHF
>.|few|TRBJ1-4|TRBV12-3/TRBV12-4
TGTGCCAGCAGTTTAAGGGACACAACTAATGAAAAACTGTTTTTT
CASSLRDTTNEKLFF
>.|.|TRBJ2-7|TRBV2
TGTGCCAGCAAGGTCGACGGTAACTCCTACGAGCAGTACTTC
CASKVDGNSYEQYF
>.|few|TRBJ1-1|TRBV6-6
TGTGCCAGCAGTTTCGGGACCGGGGGGACTGAAGCTTTCTTT
CASSFGTGGTEAFF
>.|.|TRBJ1-5|TRBV20-1
TGCAGTGCTAGTGACCCAGGCAATCAGCCCCAGCATTTT
CSASDPGNQPQHF
>TRBD1|.|TRBJ2-1|TRBV7-3
TGTGCCAGCAGCCTAGACAGGGGAGGAGAGCAGTTCTTC
CASSLDRGGEQFF
>TRBD1|few|TRBJ2-7|TRBV6-5
TGTGCCAGCAGAAGGGACAGGGACAGCTCCTACGAGCAGTACTTC
CASRRDRDSSYEQYF
>TRBD1|many|TRBJ1-4|TRBV10-3
TGTGCCATCAGGTCGACAGGGGATGAAAAACTGTTTTTT
CAIRSTGDEKLFF
>.|few|TRBJ2-7|TRBV4-1
TGCGCCAGCAGCCAAGTAGGAACAATGCGAGGGAGGTACTACGAGCAGTACTTC
CASSQVGTMRGRYYEQYF
>.|.|TRBJ1-4|TRBV2
TGTGCCAGCAGTGGGGAGGAGCAGGGTCTTGAAAAACTGTTTTTT
CASSGEEQGLEKLFF
>TRBD2|.|TRBJ2-5|TRBV27
TGTGCCAGCAGTCGATTTAGCGGGGGTAAAATAGAGACCCAGTACTTC
CASSRFSGGKIETQYF
>.|.|TRBJ2-1|TRBV28
TGTGCCAGCAGCCTACTCGGGGGCCTTAGGGATGAGCAGTTCTTC
CASSLLGGLRDEQFF
>TRBD2|.|TRBJ2-5|TRBV10-3
TGTGCCATCAGTGAATGGACTAGCGGGGAAGAGACCCAGTACTTC
CAISEWTSGEETQYF
>.|.|TRBJ2-5|TRBV20-1
TGCAGTGCCAAATTTCCGACTAGACTCCAAGAGACCCAGTACTTC
CSAKFPTRLQETQYF
>.|.|TRBJ1-2|TRBV12-3/TRBV12-4
TGTGCCAGCAGTCCCGGGTCCCTGGACTTCTTC
CASSPGSLDFF
>.|.|TRBJ2-5|TRBV10-3
TGTGCCATCAGTGTTCCGGGCCCGGGTGGAGAGACCCAGTACTTC
CAISVPGPGGETQYF
>.|.|TRBJ1-3|TRBV6-1
TGTGCCAGCAGTGAACAGGGTGTTGGAAACACCATATATTTT
CASSEQGVGNTIYF
>TRBD1|.|TRBJ2-7|TRBV20-1
TGCAGTGCCGAACCTGGACAGGGGGCCAACGAGCAGTACTTC
CSAEPGQGANEQYF
>.|.|TRBJ1-4|TRBV4-1
TGCGCCAGCAGCCAAGATCCTCAGGGGAATGAAAAACTGTTTTTT
CASSQDPQGNEKLFF
>TRBD1|.|TRBJ2-1|TRBV6-1
TGTGCCAGCAGTGAAGCCCCATCCGGGACAGGGGTTGACAATGAGCAGTTCTTC
CASSEAPSGTGVDNEQFF
>.|few|TRBJ2-1|TRBV7-6
TGTGCCAGCAGCTTAGCGACAGCTTCCTACAATGAGCAGTTCTTC
CASSLATASYNEQFF
>.|.|TRBJ2-1|TRBV20-1
TGCAGTGCTAGCCTCTTGGTTGAGCAGTTCTTC
CSASLLVEQFF
>.|once|TRBJ2-1|TRBV6-5
TGTGCCAGCAGTCAAAGGACGGGAACTTTCAATGAGCAGTTCTTC
CASSQRTGTFNEQFF
>.|.|TRBJ1-2|TRBV6-5
TGTGCCAGCAGTTACTCTATGACAGAATATGGCTACACCTTC
CASSYSMTEYGYTF
>.|.|TRBJ2-5|TRBV2
TGTGCCAGCGGGGGGCCCCTAGAGACCCAGTACTTC
CASGGPLETQYF
>.|once|TRBJ2-1|TRBV6-6
TGTGCCAGCTTAAGTCGTTTTGAGGAGCAGCACTTC
CASLSRFEEQHF
>.|.|TRBJ2-3|TRBV10-3
TGTGCCATCAGTGAGAGTGGGATCAGGCAATCGGATACGCAGTATTTT
CAISESGIRQSDTQYF
>.|.|TRBJ2-1|TRBV6-5
TGTGCCAGCAGTTACTCCTATAAGAATGAGCAGTTCTTC
CASSYSYKNEQFF